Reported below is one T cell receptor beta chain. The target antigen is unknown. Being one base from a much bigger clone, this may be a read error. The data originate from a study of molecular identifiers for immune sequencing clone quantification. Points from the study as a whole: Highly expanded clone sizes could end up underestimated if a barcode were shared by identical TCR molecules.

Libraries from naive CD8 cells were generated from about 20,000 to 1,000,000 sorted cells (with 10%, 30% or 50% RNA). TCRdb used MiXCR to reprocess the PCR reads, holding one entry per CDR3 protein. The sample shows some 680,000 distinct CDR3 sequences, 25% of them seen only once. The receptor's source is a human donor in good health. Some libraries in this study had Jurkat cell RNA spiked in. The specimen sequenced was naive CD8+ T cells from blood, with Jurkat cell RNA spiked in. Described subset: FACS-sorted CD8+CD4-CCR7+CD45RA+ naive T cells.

The CDR3 here is CASSYSRVADTQYF. The CDR3 nucleotides are TGTGCCAGCAGTTACTCCAGGGTAGCAGATACGCAGTATTTT. The V call is TRBV6-2 or TRBV6-3, the J call TRBJ2-3; D possibly corresponds to TRBD1 (5 bases). V shed 0 bases and J shed 4 bases, with 8 bases lying between them. In germline, CDR1 is MNHEY, CDR2 SVGEGT. CDR3 size: 14 residues.